This TCR beta chain was recorded in a study of blood T cell repertoires in COVID-19. V dropped 3 bases and J dropped 2; count of bases not matched to a gene: 10. The germline V gene encodes CDR1 MNHEY and CDR2 SMNVEV (reference sequence). CDR3 length: 17 residues. Original processing methods: Amplification of reference gene primers provided the estimated nucleated cell counts. The data were produced by immunoSEQ multiplex PCR, yet TCRdb's version contains in-frame clones alone and is incomplete. That table is the source of V, J and clone size, and D and trimming were worked out from the DNA. This table holds under 300,000 clones, approximately 85% found once.

Sequencing input: peripheral blood. The TCR sequence derives from a man over 45 with acute or convalescent COVID-19. V is TRBV27 and J is TRBJ2-5; 9 bases map to TRBD1. The chain's CDR3 is CASSFGTPGTGQETQYF. DNA of the CDR3: TGTGCCAGCAGTTTTGGGACACCTGGGACAGGGCAAGAGACCCAGTACTTC.